This T cell receptor beta chain was recorded in a study of T cells in localized non-small cell lung cancer (dated by TCRdb to the early 2020s). A note on the overall study: Comparing tumors with uninvolved tumor-adjacent lungs, the study looked at the T cell repertoires of over 200 patients with early-stage NSCLC. The cohort consisted of approximately 220 treatment-naive NSCLC patients whose localized lung tumors had been resected. NSCLC patients had a mean age of around 61 years, and more than 120 were male and around 110 female.

Broader findings and caveats from the paper: Since the design was exploratory, TCR variables were selected using unadjusted p-values with no false-discovery rate correction. Because multi-region sequencing of the tumors was not done, intratumor heterogeneity could not be ruled out. The highest T cell clonality was observed in uninvolved tumor-adjacent lung, where clonality exceeded that of tumor, suggesting that antigenic responses were more focused in uninvolved tumor-adjacent lung. Longer overall survival was associated with higher blood T cell density, whereas shorter survival was associated with higher adjacent-lung clonality. A median of around 57 of the top 100 tumor clones were detected in paired uninvolved adjacent lung, and 28 of these tumor clones were also found among the top 100 clones of the paired uninvolved adjacent lung.

The immunoSEQ Assay was used to sequence TCR beta CDR3 regions from DNA. Turning to the authors' computational methods: To compute T cell density, TCR beta template counts were normalized to usable DNA, which was estimated by amplifying housekeeping genes. Richness was estimated with the preseqR package, extrapolating to 400,000 templates for PBMC samples and 120,000 templates for tissue samples. Clonality was calculated as one minus Pielou's evenness. Tissue-enriched TCRs were identified by differential abundance testing using productive amino-acid clonotypes, minimum total count 5 and alpha 0.1. Repertoire overlap between compartments was quantified with the Jaccard Index and Morisita Overlap Index. GLIPH grouped TCR beta CDR3s together with public tetramer-defined viral CDR3s, and a viral motif had to include at least three viral sequences and show V-gene enrichment. TCRdb limited this immuneACCESS table to in-frame rearrangements with V and J called. A share of clones is missing; checked studies link under half to unresolved V genes, and the rest is unexplained. The V and J calls and the clone size are those of that table, but D and trimming were determined from the DNA. The sample records about 52,000 clones, 70% to 90% of which are singletons. 15% to 20% of the sample rests with the top ten.

At diagnosis, tumor, uninvolved tumor-adjacent lung and peripheral blood were collected and then preserved as a mix of FFPE and fresh-frozen material. Blood samples were analyzed as peripheral blood mononuclear cells for TCR repertoire profiling. On this clone: Its specific antigen is unknown. The input lacks base qualities; no much larger clone sits a single base away.

Taken from cysteine to phenylalanine, the CDR3 has 16 residues. This entry keeps only the CDR3 DNA: 48 bases, framed from base 1. As encoded in the germline V gene, CDR1 is SGHRS while CDR2 is YFSETQ. Deletion took 0 bases off V and 5 bases off J, with a span of 14 bases between the germline ends. Recombination linked TRBV5-1 to TRBJ2-2; a confident D gene designation cannot be given. This specimen consisted of PBMCs, obtained before any cancer treatment. The sequence was collected from a female donor with stage II lung adenocarcinoma. Here is the DNA: TGCGCCAGCAGCTTGGCCGCCGGCCTTTGGACCGGGGAGCTGTTTTTT. Translated, it reads CASSLAAGLWTGELFF.